These 4 T cell receptor beta chains originate from one sample sequenced in a study of T-cell reconstitution after alpha-beta-depleted transplantation in children. For TCRbeta, the library was prepared with unique molecular identifiers. One entry per CDR3 protein results from TCRdb running MiXCR on the PCR reads. The sample gives approximately 110,000 distinct CDR3 sequences, over 9% of which show up once; less than 40% is in the top ten. The sequencing used PBMCs, collected before TCRalphabeta/CD19-depleted stem cell transplant. The source is a boy younger than 10 with acute lymphoblastic leukemia, due to receive a stem cell transplant.

This sequence joins TRBV2 and TRBJ2-7; 10 bases fit TRBD2. The germline V gene has CDR1 SNHLY and CDR2 FYNNEI. With 4 bases clipped from V and 5 bases from J, the junction kept 5 bases outside the gene matches. This CDR3 region has 14 residues. CDR3: CASSVASGSHEQYF. DNA of the CDR3: TGTGCCAGCAGTGTGGCTAGCGGGAGCCACGAGCAGTACTTC.

This clonotype has at least ten counts. The CDR3 reads CASRTGLAGRQETQYF. The CDR3, as DNA: TGTGCCAGCAGGACGGGACTAGCGGGACGCCAAGAGACCCAGTACTTC. The rearrangement uses TRBV5-5 and TRBJ2-5; 13 positions agree with TRBD2. J lost 1 base, V lost 5 bases, and 5 bases had no gene match. The CDR3 is 16 amino acids. CDR1 and CDR2 from the germline V gene are SGHKS and YYEKEE (reference sequence).

This clonotype was detected only a few times. V usage is TRBV6-5 and J usage is TRBJ2-5, with D tentatively TRBD2 (6 bases). The CDR3 extends over 15 amino acids. V gave up 4 bases and J gave up 5 bases, with 17 bases separating them. Per the germline V gene, CDR1 is MNHEY and CDR2 is SVGAGI. The CDR3 DNA sequence: TGTGCCAGCAGTTCTTGGGCGAACGGAGGGGAGACCCAGTACTTC. As protein: CASSSWANGGETQYF.

This clonotype has more than one count but fewer than ten. This sequence joins TRBV12-5 and TRBJ2-7; D is perhaps TRBD1 (5 bases). The CDR3 runs to 14 residues. Germline CDR1 is LGHNT and CDR2 is FRNRAP. Trimming stripped 2 bases from V and 1 base from J, with 9 bases between. The chain's CDR3 is CASGLRGRSYEQYF. The CDR3 region has the DNA TGTGCTAGTGGTTTGAGGGGCAGATCCTACGAGCAGTACTTC.